Shown below are 5 T cell receptor beta chains from a single sample sequenced in a study of CD8 T cells in Susac syndrome (dated by TCRdb to about 2019). The library came from the immunoSEQ multiplex PCR assay. RNA was extracted using the RNeasy kit, and roughly 0.5 to 1 microgram was reverse transcribed with random hexamers. TCRdb ran its own pipeline on the public reads, namely fastp trimming at Q25 and MiXCR clone calling, and kept in-frame beta chains. Rows are combined by CDR3 protein, so each entry shows the most common genes and DNA. The sample table records 200,000 to 300,000 distinct CDR3 sequences; almost 97% of these occur just once. The ten largest clones capture under 0.12% of the sample. Source material: CD4+ T cells from PBMCs. These receptors originate from a human donor with Susac syndrome.

The rearrangement uses TRBV29-1 and TRBJ2-2; TRBD2 agrees at 8 bases. The CDR3 sequence is 16 residues long. After removal of 3 bases from V and 2 bases from J, the junction contained 8 bases not matched to a gene. Per the germline V gene, CDR1 is SQVTM and CDR2 is ANQGSEA. CDR3 sequence reads: CSVEGPGGGNTGELFF. The CDR3 DNA sequence: TGCAGCGTTGAGGGCCCGGGGGGGGGTAACACCGGGGAGCTGTTTTTT.

V is TRBV24-1 and J is TRBJ2-1, with 7 nucleotides matching TRBD2. Germline CDR1 KGHDR, CDR2 SFDVKD. The J segment lost 3 bases and the V segment lost 5 bases, leaving 6 bases of the junction unmatched. The length of the CDR3 is 15 residues. In DNA form, the CDR3 reads TGTGCCACCAGTGCGAAGCGGGGATACTACAATGAGCAGTTCTTC. Residues: CATSAKRGYYNEQFF.

The V call is TRBV23-1, the J call TRBJ2-6; no firm D call. TRBV23-1 is given ORF status, its function remaining uncertain. This CDR3 is built from 17 residues. V lost 6 bases, J lost 2 bases, and 17 bases lay in between. The CDR3 nucleotides read TGCGCCAGCAGCCGAACCCCCGACATACCTGGGGCCAACGTCCTGACTTTC. Protein sequence: CASSRTPDIPGANVLTF.

The chain couples TRBV29-1 to TRBJ1-4; D possibly corresponds to TRBD1 (5 bases). Germline lookup yields CDR1 SQVTM and CDR2 ANQGSEA. CDR3 size: 12 residues. V lost 6 bases and J 8 bases, leaving 13 bases between the germline ends. CDR3 sequence: CSVGLEGEKLFF. The CDR3 nucleotides are TGCAGCGTGGGGCTGGAGGGAGAAAAACTGTTTTTT.

The chain couples TRBV20-1 to TRBJ2-3; D may correspond to TRBD1 or TRBD2 (5 bases each). CDR3 length: 12 residues. The V gene lost 6 bases and the J gene lost 2 bases, with 9 bases spanning the gap. Germline V CDR1 and CDR2: DFQATT, SNEGSKA (reference sequence). CDR3 protein: CSAGDPTDTQYF. CDR3 DNA: TGCAGTGCAGGGGACCCCACAGATACGCAGTATTTT.